Listed here are 23 T cell receptor beta chains from one sample, sequenced in a study of identical twins. TCRdb re-called the 5' RACE reads through MiXCR, storing one row per CDR3 protein. The data contain roughly 1.6 million distinct CDR3 sequences, about 31% of them singletons. The sample consisted of cord blood. These receptors were collected from a newborn girl in good health.

The chain combines TRBV20-1 with TRBJ1-1; D possibly corresponds to TRBD1 (6 bases). This CDR3 region has 14 residues. The V end was cut by 1 base, the J end by 7 bases, with 16 bases between. The germline V gene encodes CDR1 DFQATT and CDR2 SNEGSKA (reference sequence). The CDR3 spells CSARVPGAPGEAFF. CDR3 DNA: TGCAGTGCTAGAGTCCCAGGGGCCCCTGGTGAAGCTTTCTTT.

This rearrangement joins TRBV5-1 to TRBJ2-5; possibly TRBD2 for D (5 bases). The J call is uncertain, as TRBJ2-7 better fits the DNA end. This CDR3 region has 15 residues. Germline loops: CDR1 SGHRS, CDR2 YFSETQ. For the CDR3, the DNA is TGCGCCAGCAGCTTGGCGCCCGCGCGAGGGTACGAGCAGTACTTC. Translation: CASSLAPARGYEQYF.

This rearrangement joins TRBV4-1 to TRBJ1-1; no reliable D call. Looked up from germline, CDR1 is MGHRA and CDR2 is YSYEKL. This CDR3 has 15 amino acids. Between the trimmed V and J ends, which lost 4 bases and 1 base, there was a span of 13 bases. The CDR3 reads CASSRLAGGNTEAFF. In DNA, the CDR3 is TGCGCCAGCAGCCGGTTAGCAGGAGGGAACACTGAAGCTTTCTTT.

This clonotype was detected ten times or more. This chain links TRBV6-6 with TRBJ2-7; 7 bases are shared with TRBD2. The CDR3 consists of 15 residues. V was clipped by 2 bases and J by 4 bases; unmatched bases: 8. The germline gives CDR1 MNHNY, CDR2 SVGAGI (reference sequence). Here the CDR3 reads CASSYGAGLTYEQYF. The CDR3 nucleotides read TGTGCCAGCAGTTACGGAGCGGGGTTGACTTACGAGCAGTACTTC.

Regarding this clonotype: The junction departs from the called germline gene at one end, perhaps through a read error. The rearrangement joins TRBV20-1 to TRBJ1-6; TRBD1 matches 8 bases. CDR1 and CDR2 (germline): DFQATT, SNEGSKA (reference sequence). The CDR3 extends over 19 amino acids. The CDR3 DNA is TGCAGTGCTAAACAATGCAGGGGGCAACTGTACGCCTATAATTCACCCCCCCACTTT. It is translated as CSAKQCRGQLYAYNSPPHF.

The table lists this clonotype with a few counts. The chain combines TRBV18 with TRBJ1-4; D remains ambiguous. Trimming took 1 base from V and 0 from J, leaving 12 bases between them. The CDR3 totals 17 residues. Per germline, CDR1 KGHSH and CDR2 LQKENI. CDR3 region: CASSPLRGTATNEKLFF. The CDR3 region has the DNA TGTGCCAGCTCACCACTTCGGGGTACAGCAACTAATGAAAAACTGTTTTTT.

This clonotype came up a few times. J is TRBJ1-1 and V is TRBV5-1; D gene unclear. CDR1 and CDR2 from the germline V gene are SGHRS and YFSETQ. With 2 bases removed from V and 3 bases from J, the gap between germline ends came to 8 bases. CDR3 length: 13 residues. CDR3 protein: CASSFTSDTEAFF. The CDR3 DNA follows: TGCGCCAGCAGCTTCACGTCGGACACTGAAGCTTTCTTT.

V and J are TRBV20-1 and TRBJ1-1; D is perhaps TRBD1 (6 bases). This CDR3 contains 14 residues. Trimming pared 1 base from V and 5 bases from J, leaving 14 bases between. Germline lookup yields CDR1 DFQATT and CDR2 SNEGSKA (reference sequence). The CDR3 loop is CSARGGQASTEAFF. For the CDR3, the DNA is TGCAGTGCTAGAGGGGGGCAGGCTTCGACTGAAGCTTTCTTT.

This clonotype was seen only a few times. The chain employs TRBV20-1 and TRBJ2-7; TRBD2 aligns across 11 bases. Germline V gene sequence: CDR1 DFQATT, CDR2 SNEGSKA (reference sequence). The CDR3 consists of 15 residues. The junction had 6 bases not matched to a gene; V was cut back by 3 bases and J by 2 bases. The CDR3 region has the DNA TGCAGTGCTAGGCCCTCGACTAGCGGGACCTACGAGCAGTACTTC. Residues: CSARPSTSGTYEQYF.

This clonotype was seen a handful of times. The genes are TRBV3-1 and TRBJ2-3; D call uncertain. V was clipped by 1 base and J by 1 base, with 12 bases between them. Per germline, CDR1 LGHDT and CDR2 YNNKEL (reference sequence). This CDR3 region has 16 residues. In nucleotides, the CDR3 is TGTGCCAGCAGCCAAGGGGTAAGCAGACGCACAGATACGCAGTATTTT. The encoded protein is CASSQGVSRRTDTQYF.

The rearrangement uses TRBV5-6 and TRBJ1-2; no firm D call. The CDR3 totals 15 residues. Germline CDR1 is SGHDT and CDR2 is YYEEEE. Trimming stripped 1 base from V and 3 bases from J, with 13 bases between. The CDR3 region is CASSLLQSPDYGYTF. CDR3 sequence (DNA): TGTGCCAGCAGCTTGCTCCAGTCCCCTGACTATGGCTACACCTTC.

About this clonotype itself: It may be a read error: a sequence one base away is much more abundant. The chain uses TRBV5-1 and TRBJ2-1; TRBD1 might be the D (6 bases). The J call may be mistaken, given a closer DNA end match to TRBJ2-7. The CDR3 has 13 amino acids. The germline V gene encodes CDR1 SGHRS and CDR2 YFSETQ. CDR3 nucleotides: TGCGCCAGCAGTTCTGCAGGGGCCTGCGAGCAGTACTTC. Its protein product is CASSSAGACEQYF.

This rearrangement joins TRBV4-1 to TRBJ2-3; the match to TRBD2 covers 13 bases. With V trimmed by 0 bases and J by 3 bases, 6 bases remained unmatched. CDR1 MGHRA and CDR2 YSYEKL come from the germline V gene. The CDR3 sequence is 18 residues long. In DNA form, the CDR3 reads TGCGCCAGCAGCCAAGAAGGGAGGACTAGCGGGAGAACAGATACGCAGTATTTT. It specifies CASSQEGRTSGRTDTQYF.

The J gene is TRBJ2-1, the V gene TRBV20-1; 14 bases line up with TRBD2. The CDR3 contains 17 residues. The trim removed 7 bases at V and 5 bases at J, leaving 13 bases unmatched. Germline CDR1 reads DFQATT; CDR2 reads SNEGSKA (reference sequence). This CDR3 reads CSVPTSGRAGGHNEQFF. DNA of the CDR3: TGCAGTGTCCCGACTAGCGGGAGGGCCGGTGGTCACAATGAGCAGTTCTTC.

This clonotype was counted a few times. The chain is built from TRBV6-1 and TRBJ1-6; perhaps TRBD1 as D (5 bases). V gave up 2 bases and J gave up 7 bases, with 12 bases separating them. The CDR3 has 15 residues. Per germline, CDR1 MNHNS and CDR2 SASEGT. The CDR3 DNA reads TGTGCCAGCAGTGAAAGGGGTTTTCAAAATTCACCCCTCCACTTT. Translation: CASSERGFQNSPLHF.

This clonotype was counted ten times or more. The chain employs TRBV29-1 and TRBJ2-3, with 13 bases aligning to TRBD2. Germline CDR1 and CDR2: SQVTM and ANQGSEA. V gave up 5 bases and J gave up 7 bases; unmatched junction bases: 12. The CDR3 length is 16 residues. The CDR3 region is CSVRNRTSGSRNTQYF. The DNA of the CDR3 is TGCAGCGTTCGAAATAGGACTAGCGGGAGTAGAAATACGCAGTATTTT.

The chain joins TRBV2 to TRBJ2-7, with TRBD1 as a possible D gene (7 bases). The CDR3 length is 14 residues. Trimming took off 3 bases at V and 0 bases at J, with 9 bases between the two ends. The germline V gene has CDR1 SNHLY and CDR2 FYNNEI. DNA of the CDR3: TGTGCCAGCAGTGACAGGGGGGTCTCCTACGAGCAGTACTTC. The encoded protein is CASSDRGVSYEQYF.

The chain joins TRBV6-2 or TRBV6-3 to TRBJ1-1; D gene unclear. Deletions cut 2 bases from V and 6 bases from J, with 16 bases between. This CDR3 comprises 15 residues. Germline CDR1 is MNHEY and CDR2 is SVGEGT. The CDR3 region is CASSYKRGSVAEAFF. CDR3 nucleotide sequence: TGTGCCAGCAGTTACAAGCGGGGTAGTGTCGCTGAAGCTTTCTTT.

This clonotype was found a few times. V usage is TRBV21-1 and J usage is TRBJ2-3; the table calls TRBD2, which could not be checked here. TRBV21-1 is reported as a pseudogene. The CDR3 is made up of 16 amino acids. CDR3 in DNA: TGTGCCAGCAGCAGTTCCAGACTAAACCTCACAGATACGCAGTATTTT. It codes for CASSSSRLNLTDTQYF.

There are a few counts of this clonotype. This rearrangement joins TRBV13 to TRBJ2-5; 7 bases agree with TRBD2. The CDR3 consists of 16 residues. After removal of 1 base from V and 2 bases from J, the junction contained 7 bases not matched to a gene. The germline V gene encodes CDR1 PRHDT and CDR2 FYEKMQ (reference sequence). The CDR3 sequence is CASSLASGLLQETQYF. In nucleotides, the CDR3 is TGTGCCAGCAGCTTAGCTAGCGGCTTATTACAAGAGACCCAGTACTTC.

This chain links TRBV20-1 with TRBJ2-3; D gene ambiguous. V was clipped by 6 bases and J by 1 base, with 11 bases between them. The CDR3 extends over 13 amino acids. CDR1 DFQATT and CDR2 SNEGSKA come from the germline V gene (reference sequence). CDR3 nucleotides: TGCAGTGCCCTAAGGCAAGGCACAGATACGCAGTATTTT. This encodes CSALRQGTDTQYF.

This clonotype has a handful of counts. J is TRBJ1-1 and V is TRBV7-9; D might be TRBD1 (5 bases). The CDR3 is 18 residues long. In germline, CDR1 is SEHNR, CDR2 FQNEAQ (reference sequence). V was clipped by 0 bases and J by 1 base, with 18 bases between them. The CDR3 nucleotides read TGTGCCAGCAGCTTAGCGTGGGGAGCAGGGCCCCCGAACACTGAAGCTTTCTTT. Translated: CASSLAWGAGPPNTEAFF.

This clonotype appeared many times. The rearrangement joins TRBV20-1 to TRBJ2-5, with TRBD2 identical over 11 bases. CDR3 length: 15 amino acids. V shed 6 bases, J shed 0 bases, and the junction held 6 bases outside the gene matches. Germline assignment: CDR1 DFQATT and CDR2 SNEGSKA (reference sequence). This chain's CDR3 is CSASGLAGYQETQYF. As DNA, the CDR3 is TGCAGTGCCTCTGGACTAGCGGGCTACCAAGAGACCCAGTACTTC.